The 6 T cell receptor beta chains listed next were all sequenced from one sample in a study of blood T cells in healthy people across ages. Primed by a sample-barcoded 5' primer and a J-beta primer mix, a second PCR proceeded for about 7 to 12 cycles. TCRdb reanalysed the 5' RACE reads using MiXCR and keeps one entry per CDR3 protein. The table lists about 1.8 million distinct CDR3 sequences, about 50% of them singletons. Sequencing used blood. These receptors originate from a woman aged 40 to 50 in good health.

The rearrangement links TRBV7-3 to TRBJ2-3; perhaps TRBD2 as D (6 bases). The CDR3 covers 13 residues. The germline CDR1 and CDR2 sequences are SGHTA and FQGTGA. V dropped 5 bases and J dropped 5 bases, with 11 bases sitting between them. The CDR3 DNA reads as TGTGCCAGCAGCGGCGCCGGGAGAGATACGCAGTATTTT. This gives the protein CASSGAGRDTQYF. Full variable domain (missing parts from reference TRBV7-3 and TRBJ2-3): GAGVSQTPSNKVTEKGKYVELRCDPISGHTALYWYRQSLGQGPEFLIYFQGTGAADDSGLPNDRFFAVRPEGSVSTLKIQRTERGDSAVYLCASSGAGRDTQYFGPGTRLTVL.

The chain recombines TRBV29-1 with TRBJ2-3; 10 nucleotides align to TRBD2. Germline CDR1 SQVTM, CDR2 ANQGSEA. V shed 2 bases, J shed 9 bases, and the junction held 8 bases outside the gene matches. The CDR3 has 14 amino acids. The chain's CDR3 is CSVESGGATGTQYF. The CDR3 nucleotides are TGCAGCGTTGAAAGCGGGGGGGCGACGGGGACGCAGTATTTT.

The rearrangement joins TRBV6-2 or TRBV6-3 to TRBJ2-7; tentative D call: TRBD1 (6 bases). There are 13 residues in the CDR3. Germline V CDR1 and CDR2: MNHEY, SVGEGT. Trimming stripped 8 bases from V and 3 bases from J, with 14 bases between. DNA for the CDR3: TGTGCCAGCGTGGACAGTCCATTCTACGAGCAGTACTTC. Protein product: CASVDSPFYEQYF.

V and J are TRBV27 and TRBJ1-6; D possibly corresponds to TRBD1 (5 bases). Deletions cut 6 bases from V and 10 bases from J, with 10 bases between. Per germline, CDR1 MNHEY and CDR2 SMNVEV (reference sequence). CDR3 length equals 12 residues. CDR3 residues: CASSARVSPLHF. The CDR3 DNA follows: TGTGCCAGCAGCGCCAGGGTGTCACCCCTCCACTTT.

The rearrangement uses TRBV20-1 and TRBJ1-6; perhaps TRBD1 as D (6 bases). V lost 6 bases to trimming and J lost 7 bases, with 19 bases between them. This CDR3 has 15 residues. Germline V lookup: CDR1 DFQATT, CDR2 SNEGSKA (reference sequence). The CDR3 sequence: CSATTLGTRNSPLHF. As DNA, the CDR3 is TGCAGTGCCACAACATTGGGGACAAGAAATTCACCCCTCCACTTT.

This chain uses TRBV6-6 with TRBJ2-5; the D is unclear. Trimming removed 7 bases from V and 5 bases from J, with 11 bases in between. The CDR3 has 12 residues. Germline CDR1 and CDR2: MNHNY and SVGAGI (reference sequence). CDR3 DNA sequence: TGTGCCAGCACCCAGGCGAGCGAGACCCAGTACTTC. Its protein is CASTQASETQYF.